The 12 T cell receptor beta chains reported below all come from one sample, sequenced in a study of blood T cell repertoires in COVID-19 (TCRdb year 2020). The library came from the immunoSEQ multiplex PCR assay. The source is immuneACCESS, and TCRdb retained only in-frame sequences with V and J called. Part of the clones is not carried over; for the studies checked, unresolved V genes explain less than half of this, and the remainder is unexplained. The sample data list around 300,000 clones, and over 80% of these were observed just once. The ten largest make up 5% of the sample. The material sequenced was PBMCs or T cells enriched from blood (not recorded which). The receptors come from a man aged 30 to 39 who had recovered from COVID-19.

The chain employs TRBV19 and TRBJ1-2; D is uncertain. Germline lookup yields CDR1 LNHDA and CDR2 SQIVND (reference sequence). CDR3 size: 14 residues. Trimming cost V 3 bases and J 2 bases, with 10 bases left between them. The CDR3 reads CASSIRDTNYGYTF. The DNA of the CDR3 is TGTGCCAGTAGTATCCGGGATACAAACTATGGCTACACCTTC.

The chain recombines TRBV6-5 with TRBJ1-1, with no clear D. With 7 bases removed from V and 1 base from J, the gap between germline ends came to 16 bases. CDR3 size: 15 residues. Germline-derived CDR1 and CDR2 are MNHEY and SVGAGI. The CDR3 protein is CASTRLLRGNTEAFF. CDR3 nucleotide sequence: TGTGCCAGCACTAGACTACTGCGGGGGAACACTGAAGCTTTCTTT.

In its sample, this clone was seen once. This chain links TRBV25-1 with TRBJ2-5; possible D gene TRBD1, 6 bases. Trimming shortened V by 3 bases and J by 0 bases, and 17 bases separated the two germline ends. The germline V gene encodes CDR1 MGHDK and CDR2 SYGVNS. CDR3 size: 17 residues. The CDR3 reads CASSDTRTVEDQETQYF. CDR3 in DNA: TGTGCCAGCAGTGATACCCGGACAGTCGAAGACCAAGAGACCCAGTACTTC.

Remarks on this clone: Within the sample, other DNA sequences also encode this same CDR3. This chain joins TRBV7-9 and TRBJ2-7; 7 positions agree with TRBD1. Trimming took 3 bases from V and 3 from J; bases not matched to a gene: 2. CDR1 SEHNR and CDR2 FQNEAQ come from the germline V gene (reference sequence). The CDR3 totals 13 residues. The CDR3 sequence: CASSFRQGYEQYF. CDR3 coding DNA: TGTGCCAGCAGCTTTCGACAGGGCTACGAGCAGTACTTC.

DNA for the CDR3: TGTGCCAGCAGCTTACGATTCCGGGGCTATGGCTACACCTTC. Translated, it gives CASSLRFRGYGYTF. The chain is built from TRBV5-6 and TRBJ1-2; D gene ambiguous. The CDR3 has 14 residues. V was trimmed by 2 bases and J by 4 bases, leaving 12 bases between them. CDR1 is SGHDT and CDR2 is YYEEEE in the germline V gene.

V usage is TRBV7-9 and J usage is TRBJ1-4, with D possibly TRBD1 on 5 matching bases. Looked up from germline, CDR1 is SEHNR and CDR2 is FQNEAQ (reference sequence). The CDR3 is 12 residues long. The V end was cut by 10 bases, the J end by 4 bases, with 10 bases between. The CDR3 nucleotides are TGTGCCACCGCAGACAGTAATGAAAAACTGTTTTTT. This encodes CATADSNEKLFF.

The sample holds a few counts of this clone. The chain is built from TRBV19 and TRBJ2-1, with 10 nucleotides matching TRBD1. Trimming took 4 bases from V and 6 from J; bases not matched to a gene: 6. The V gene's germline CDR1 is LNHDA and CDR2 SQIVND (reference sequence). The length of the CDR3 is 15 residues. CDR3 nucleotide sequence: TGTGCCAGTAGTACCAACAGGGACAGGGGCAATGAGCAGTTCTTC. Protein: CASSTNRDRGNEQFF.

The chain recombines TRBV4-1 with TRBJ2-1, with TRBD1 identical over 9 bases. V dropped 3 bases and J dropped 6; count of bases not matched to a gene: 9. Germline V gives CDR1 MGHRA, CDR2 YSYEKL. The CDR3 contains 16 residues. The CDR3 nucleotides are TGCGCCAGCAGCCACCCTCCGGACAGGGGCGGCAATGAGCAGTTCTTC. Amino acid sequence: CASSHPPDRGGNEQFF.

Worth noting for this clone: This same CDR3 is encoded by further DNA sequences in the sample. The chain has TRBV2 and TRBJ1-5, with D unresolved. Germline-derived CDR1 and CDR2 are SNHLY and FYNNEI. This CDR3 spans 13 amino acids. Trimming took off 6 bases at V and 0 bases at J, with 6 bases between the two ends. The CDR3: CASRRDSNQPQHF. CDR3 coding DNA: TGTGCCAGCAGAAGAGATAGCAATCAGCCCCAGCATTTT.

V and J are TRBV6-5 and TRBJ1-1; D gene unclear. V was clipped by 0 bases and J by 0 bases, with 8 bases between them. This CDR3 comprises 15 residues. Per germline, CDR1 MNHEY and CDR2 SVGAGI. The CDR3 is CASSYSLNMNTEAFF. In nucleotides, the CDR3 is TGTGCCAGCAGTTACTCGTTGAACATGAACACTGAAGCTTTCTTT.

The V call is TRBV5-1, the J call TRBJ1-1; 9 positions agree with TRBD1. V lost 3 bases to trimming and J lost 0 bases; unmatched junction nucleotides: 0. The CDR3 is 14 residues long. Germline V gene sequence: CDR1 SGHRS, CDR2 YFSETQ. CDR3 protein: CASSWTGVNTEAFF. Written as DNA, the CDR3 is TGCGCCAGCAGCTGGACAGGGGTGAACACTGAAGCTTTCTTT.

This clone was detected only a few times. The genes are TRBV4-2 and TRBJ2-1, with 16 bases aligning to TRBD2. This CDR3 has 16 amino acids. The trim removed 4 bases at V and 6 bases at J, leaving 3 bases unmatched. The germline V gene encodes CDR1 LGHNA and CDR2 YNFKEQ. The chain's CDR3 is CASSPGTSGGANEQFF. CDR3 DNA: TGTGCCAGCAGCCCCGGGACTAGCGGGGGGGCCAATGAGCAGTTCTTC.